Here is one T cell receptor (beta chain) with its context. Sequencing was performed with immunoSEQ multiplex PCR; in TCRdb, only in-frame clones are kept and a portion is missing. The sample consists of about 16,000 clones, roughly 88% of them appearing once. The CDR3 sequence is 13 residues long. The germline gives CDR1 GTSNPN, CDR2 SVGIG (reference sequence). Trimming took 3 bases from V and 5 from J; bases not matched to a gene: 7. This record comes from a study of T cell clonotyping in hematopoietic cell transplantation. This chain uses TRBV30 with TRBJ2-7; 7 bases line up with TRBD1. The origin of this receptor is a woman aged 40 to 50 in good health. Some clones in this sample may be carry-over from other donors' samples. The material sequenced was peripheral blood mononuclear cells. The CDR3 DNA follows: TGTGCCTGGAGAAGGGACAGACCCCACGAGCAGTACTTC. This codes for CAWRRDRPHEQYF. Supplemented by reference TRBV30 and TRBJ2-7, the full variable domain reads SQTIHQWPATLVQPVGSPLSLECTVEGTSNPNLYWYRQAAGRGLQLLFYSVGIGQISSEVPQNLSASRPQDRQFILSSKKLLLSDSGFYLCAWRRDRPHEQYFGPGTRLTVT.